Shown below are 29 T cell receptor beta chains from a single sample sequenced in a study of cytomegalovirus exposure and HLA in healthy donors. Use of 60 Vbeta and 13 Jbeta primers characterized the PCR. Sequenced by immunoSEQ multiplex PCR; TCRdb stores in-frame clones only, minus some. The sample yields 210,000 or so clones, 75% to 90% seen once. Sequenced input: PBMCs. These receptor sequences come from a man aged 30-40 years in good health and CMV-seronegative.

The rearrangement uses TRBV18 and TRBJ2-5; maybe TRBD1 (5 bases). This CDR3 is built from 13 residues. Germline V lookup: CDR1 KGHSH, CDR2 LQKENI. V was pared by 5 bases and J by 4 bases, with 11 bases between. The CDR3 protein is CASSTTQAETQYF. CDR3 DNA sequence: TGTGCCAGCTCAACCACACAGGCAGAGACCCAGTACTTC.

The sample holds one count of this clone. The chain combines TRBV6-4 with TRBJ1-1; the D is unclear. Germline V CDR1 and CDR2: MRHNA, SNTAGT. Trimming shortened V by 5 bases and J by 7 bases, and 20 bases separated the two germline ends. The CDR3 has 15 residues. The CDR3 DNA reads as TGTGCCAGCAGTAAGGATGCCGGGGTGGGGTTTGAAGCTTTCTTT. This translates into CASSKDAGVGFEAFF.

The V gene is TRBV27, the J gene TRBJ2-7; TRBD1 matches at 7 bases. The CDR3 extends over 13 amino acids. J gave up 4 bases and V 6 bases, and 6 bases lay outside the gene matches. CDR1 MNHEY and CDR2 SMNVEV come from the germline V gene (reference sequence). The CDR3 region has the DNA TGTGCCAGCAGCTCCACAGGGGCGTACGAGCAGTACTTC. This gives the protein CASSSTGAYEQYF.

The J gene is TRBJ2-1, the V gene TRBV28; 11 bases line up with TRBD2. The germline V gene encodes CDR1 MDHEN and CDR2 SYDVKM. V trimming: 3 bases; J trimming: 9 bases; junction bases outside the gene matches: 7. The CDR3 spans 15 residues. Written as DNA, the CDR3 is TGTGCCAGCAGTTTTACTAGCGGGAGTTTCGGTGAGCAGTTCTTC. Its translation: CASSFTSGSFGEQFF.

The V gene is TRBV6-1, the J gene TRBJ1-2, with TRBD1 identical over 7 bases. The J segment lost 8 bases and the V segment lost 3 bases, leaving 6 bases of the junction unmatched. The germline gives CDR1 MNHNS, CDR2 SASEGT. The CDR3 sequence is 13 residues long. The DNA of the CDR3 is TGTGCCAGCAGTGAGACAGGGTGGGAGGGCTACACCTTC. It translates to CASSETGWEGYTF.

The chain carries TRBV2 and TRBJ1-1, with TRBD1 identical over 8 bases. This CDR3 has 16 residues. Unmatched junction bases numbered 10, after V lost 6 bases and J lost 1 base. Per the germline V gene, CDR1 is SNHLY and CDR2 is FYNNEI. The CDR3 DNA sequence: TGTGCCAGCAGAGTAGATCAGGGGGCTCGGAACACTGAAGCTTTCTTT. It is translated as CASRVDQGARNTEAFF.

V gene TRBV10-3 combines with J gene TRBJ2-2; 8 bases map to TRBD1. J was trimmed by 1 base and V by 3 bases; bases with no gene match: 13. This CDR3 has 19 amino acids. The V gene's germline CDR1 is ENHRY and CDR2 SYGVKD. The CDR3 sequence is CAISDSFFSGTGNTGELFF. Written as DNA, the CDR3 is TGTGCCATCAGTGACTCTTTTTTTAGTGGGACAGGGAACACCGGGGAGCTGTTTTTT.

The sample holds one count of this clone. The chain employs TRBV13 and TRBJ2-3; the match to TRBD1 covers 7 bases. The CDR3 has 15 residues. CDR1 is PRHDT, CDR2 FYEKMQ, per germline (reference sequence). V shed 3 bases, J shed 4 bases, and the junction held 7 bases outside the gene matches. CDR3 loop: CASSFFDRVADTQYF. In nucleotides, the CDR3 is TGTGCCAGCAGCTTCTTCGACAGGGTGGCAGATACGCAGTATTTT.

The rearrangement links TRBV9 to TRBJ2-5; 8 nucleotides agree with TRBD2. The DNA matches TRBJ2-7 better at its end, which makes the J call doubtful. This CDR3 is 16 amino acids long. Germline V gives CDR1 SGDLS, CDR2 YYNGEE. In DNA, the CDR3 is TGTGCCAGCAGCGACGGTGGACTAGCCAACTCCTACGAGCAGTACTTC. It is translated as CASSDGGLANSYEQYF.

The rearrangement links TRBV4-1 to TRBJ2-7, with 8 bases that match TRBD2. With 3 bases clipped from V and 3 bases from J, the junction kept 7 bases outside the gene matches. CDR1 is MGHRA, CDR2 YSYEKL, per germline. This CDR3 contains 15 residues. Written as DNA, the CDR3 is TGCGCCAGCAGCCAGGGGCGGGGGGCGGGCTACGAGCAGTACTTC. This translates into CASSQGRGAGYEQYF.

The chain employs TRBV18 and TRBJ1-2, with D maybe TRBD1 (5 bases). Germline CDR1 and CDR2: KGHSH and LQKENI. This CDR3 is 13 amino acids long. V shed 3 bases and J shed 4 bases, with 9 bases lying between them. Here the CDR3 DNA reads TGTGCCAGCTCACCGGACAAATCCTATGGCTACACCTTC. Amino acids: CASSPDKSYGYTF.

The chain links TRBV28 to TRBJ2-3; D possibly corresponds to TRBD1 (5 bases). The length of the CDR3 is 19 residues. Between the trimmed V and J ends, which lost 6 bases and 4 bases, there was a span of 29 bases. Germline-derived CDR1 and CDR2 are MDHEN and SYDVKM. The CDR3 spells CASSPSRVWRQGRSDTQYF. The CDR3, as DNA: TGTGCCAGCAGCCCATCCCGGGTCTGGCGTCAGGGTCGTTCAGATACGCAGTATTTT. Combining the CDR3 with reference TRBV28 and TRBJ2-3 gives the whole variable domain DVKVTQSSRYLVKRTGEKVFLECVQDMDHENMFWYRQDPGLGLRLIYFSYDVKMKEKGDIPEGYSVSREKKERFSLILESASTNQTSMYLCASSPSRVWRQGRSDTQYFGPGTRLTVL.

This chain joins TRBV6-6 and TRBJ2-7; perhaps TRBD2 as D (5 bases). Germline CDR1 reads MNHNY; CDR2 reads SVGAGI (reference sequence). This CDR3 contains 12 residues. Trimming took 0 bases from V and 8 from J, leaving 8 bases between them. CDR3 nucleotides: TGTGCCAGCAGTTACTCCGGGGAGAAGCAGTACTTC. Encoded protein: CASSYSGEKQYF.

The chain links TRBV7-2 to TRBJ2-1; 8 nucleotides agree with TRBD2. This CDR3 has 14 amino acids. Germline lookup yields CDR1 SGHTA and CDR2 FQGNSA. With V trimmed by 3 bases and J by 6 bases, 4 bases remained unmatched. The CDR3 spells CASSFFGTSNEQFF. Here the CDR3 DNA reads TGTGCCAGCAGCTTCTTTGGGACTAGCAATGAGCAGTTCTTC.

The chain combines TRBV4-1 with TRBJ1-1, with a weak D call TRBD1 (5 bases). Germline lookup yields CDR1 MGHRA and CDR2 YSYEKL. The CDR3 runs to 13 residues. V was pared by 4 bases and J by 4 bases, with 10 bases between. The CDR3, as DNA: TGCGCCAGCAGCCTGGACATATCCACTGAAGCTTTCTTT. Its protein is CASSLDISTEAFF.

This chain uses TRBV11-3 with TRBJ2-1; maybe TRBD2 (7 bases). The CDR3 is 16 amino acids. Trimming stripped 6 bases from V and 8 bases from J, with 23 bases between. The germline CDR1 and CDR2 sequences are SGHNT and YENEEA. The CDR3 reads CASSSGAGAFFHEQFF. Here the CDR3 DNA reads TGTGCCAGCAGTTCCGGGGCGGGGGCGTTTTTCCATGAGCAGTTCTTC.

V usage is TRBV7-2 and J usage is TRBJ2-7; D is unresolved. The V and J ends lost 1 base and 0 bases respectively, with 7 bases between them. The V gene's germline CDR1 is SGHTA and CDR2 FQGNSA. The CDR3 covers 14 residues. CDR3 sequence reads: CASSLDSNSYEQYF. The CDR3 DNA follows: TGTGCCAGCAGCTTAGACAGTAACTCCTACGAGCAGTACTTC.

The V and J genes are TRBV10-3 and TRBJ2-1, with D possibly TRBD2 on 7 matching bases. The ends were cut back, 6 bases at V and 8 bases at J, with 14 bases in the middle. Per the germline V gene, CDR1 is ENHRY and CDR2 is SYGVKD. This CDR3 has 13 residues. CDR3 coding DNA: TGTGCCATCAGCCCGGGGGGCCCAGATGAGCAGTTCTTC. This translates into CAISPGGPDEQFF.

This clone has a single count. One junction end disagrees with the germline gene, perhaps due to a read error. The rearrangement joins TRBV7-9 to TRBJ1-5; 7 bases agree with TRBD1. The CDR3 has 18 residues. CDR1 is SEHNR and CDR2 is FQNEAQ in the germline V gene (reference sequence). CDR3 loop: CSSSHWLTSGQHNQPQHF. The CDR3 bases are TGTTCCAGCAGCCATTGGCTAACATCGGGACAGCATAATCAGCCCCAGCATTTT.

The rearrangement joins TRBV21-1 to TRBJ2-7; no DNA check was done on the table's D call, TRBD1. TRBV21-1 counts as a pseudogene. The CDR3 extends over 11 amino acids. For the CDR3, the DNA is TGTGCCGGGGACATCACCTACGAGCAGTACTTC. Translation: CAGDITYEQYF.

The chain carries TRBV19 and TRBJ2-1; 8 bases agree with TRBD2. The V gene's germline CDR1 is LNHDA and CDR2 SQIVND (reference sequence). The CDR3 sequence is 15 residues long. V shed 3 bases, J shed 10 bases, and the junction held 11 bases outside the gene matches. The DNA of the CDR3 is TGTGCCAGTAGTATTCCCGGGGGGGGTTTTTCGGAGCAGTTCTTC. As protein: CASSIPGGGFSEQFF.

The chain links TRBV28 to TRBJ2-2, with 13 bases matching TRBD2. Germline V CDR1 and CDR2: MDHEN, SYDVKM. The V gene end was trimmed by 5 bases and the J gene end by 5 bases; junction bases not matched to a gene: 17. The CDR3 contains 20 residues. The CDR3 region is CASSPIAFSTSGRSTGELFF. The CDR3 DNA sequence: TGTGCCAGCAGTCCTATTGCATTCTCGACTAGCGGGAGGAGTACCGGGGAGCTGTTTTTT.

The J gene is TRBJ1-3, the V gene TRBV4-1; TRBD1 agrees at 8 bases. Unmatched junction bases numbered 4, after V lost 2 bases and J lost 4 bases. The CDR3 spans 15 residues. CDR1 and CDR2 from the germline V gene are MGHRA and YSYEKL. CDR3 loop: CASSQPRDRGNTIYF. CDR3 DNA: TGCGCCAGCAGCCAACCCCGGGACAGGGGAAACACCATATATTTT.

The J gene is TRBJ2-5, the V gene TRBV5-1; D remains unclear. This CDR3 is 16 amino acids long. V was cut by 0 bases and J by 1 base, with 13 bases left in between. Germline CDR1 is SGHRS and CDR2 is YFSETQ. This chain's CDR3 is CASSLGGPAPQETQYF. The CDR3 region has the DNA TGCGCCAGCAGCTTGGGTGGCCCCGCCCCCCAAGAGACCCAGTACTTC.

This clone was counted between two and nine times. The genes are TRBV18 and TRBJ2-7; 10 bases map to TRBD1. Trimming removed 4 bases from V and 2 bases from J; junction bases left unmatched: 5. The CDR3 length is 15 residues. From germline, CDR1 is KGHSH and CDR2 LQKENI. This CDR3 is CASSRGGQGTYEQYF. CDR3 in DNA: TGTGCCAGCTCACGGGGGGGACAGGGGACCTACGAGCAGTACTTC.

A single count supports this clone. This chain connects TRBV2 to TRBJ1-3; 9 bases map to TRBD1. The CDR3 runs 15 residues. V lost 5 bases and J lost 4; bases outside the gene matches: 6. Germline V gives CDR1 SNHLY, CDR2 FYNNEI. The CDR3: CASSRDRGNGNTIYF. The CDR3 DNA is TGTGCCAGCAGTCGTGACAGGGGGAACGGAAACACCATATATTTT. Based on the CDR3 plus reference TRBV2 and TRBJ1-3, the full variable domain is EPEVTQTPSHQVTQMGQEVILRCVPISNHLYFYWYRQILGQKVEFLVSFYNNEISEKSEIFDDQFSVERPDGSNFTLKIRSTKLEDSAMYFCASSRDRGNGNTIYFGEGSWLTVV.

With regard to this clone: This same CDR3 is encoded by further DNA sequences in the sample. The CDR3 DNA reads TGTGCCAGCAGTTCCGGGACAGCCGTCACAGATACGCAGTATTTT. It is translated as CASSSGTAVTDTQYF. The gene calls are TRBV6-5 and TRBJ2-3; 7 positions agree with TRBD1. This CDR3 comprises 15 residues. J gave up 2 bases and V 4 bases, and 6 bases lay outside the gene matches. CDR1 and CDR2 from the germline V gene are MNHEY and SVGAGI.

The chain couples TRBV7-9 to TRBJ1-5; D possibly corresponds to TRBD1 (5 bases). Trimming pared 5 bases from V and 3 bases from J, leaving 14 bases between. This CDR3 is built from 15 residues. Per the germline V gene, CDR1 is SEHNR and CDR2 is FQNEAQ (reference sequence). CDR3 sequence: CASSTGMGNNQPQHF. CDR3 coding DNA: TGTGCCAGCAGCACAGGAATGGGGAACAATCAGCCCCAGCATTTT. Looking up the rest from reference TRBV7-9 and TRBJ1-5 gives the full variable domain: DTGVSQNPRHKITKRGQNVTFRCDPISEHNRLYWYRQTLGQGPEFLTYFQNEAQLEKSRLLSDRFSAERPKGSFSTLEIQRTEQGDSAMYLCASSTGMGNNQPQHFGDGTRLSIL.

The CDR3 DNA is TGTGCCAGCAGCTTAGTAACCGGGAATGAGCAGTTCTTC. It translates to CASSLVTGNEQFF. V is TRBV7-8 and J is TRBJ2-1; D gene ambiguous. This CDR3 has 13 residues. V was trimmed by 1 base and J by 7 bases, leaving 8 bases between them. The germline gives CDR1 SGHVS, CDR2 FQNEAQ.